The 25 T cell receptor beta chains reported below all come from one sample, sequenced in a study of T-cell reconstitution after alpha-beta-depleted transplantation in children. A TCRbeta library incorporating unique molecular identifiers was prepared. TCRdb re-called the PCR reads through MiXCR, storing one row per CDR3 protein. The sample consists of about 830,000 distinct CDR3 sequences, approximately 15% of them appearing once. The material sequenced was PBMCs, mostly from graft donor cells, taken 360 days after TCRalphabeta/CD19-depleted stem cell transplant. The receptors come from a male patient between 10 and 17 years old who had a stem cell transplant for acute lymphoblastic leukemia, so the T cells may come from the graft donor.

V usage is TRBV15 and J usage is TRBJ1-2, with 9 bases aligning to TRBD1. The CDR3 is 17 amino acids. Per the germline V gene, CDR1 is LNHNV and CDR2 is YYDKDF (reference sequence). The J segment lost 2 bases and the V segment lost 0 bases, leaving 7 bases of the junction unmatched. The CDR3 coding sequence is TGTGCCACCAGCAGAGATGGCTCCGGGACAGGGAACTATGGCTACACCTTC. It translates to CATSRDGSGTGNYGYTF. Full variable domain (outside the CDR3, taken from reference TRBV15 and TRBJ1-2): DAMVIQNPRYQVTQFGKPVTLSCSQTLNHNVMYWYQQKSSQAPKLLFHYYDKDFNNEADTPDNFQSRRPNTSFCFLDIRSPGLGDTAMYLCATSRDGSGTGNYGYTFGSGTRLTVV.

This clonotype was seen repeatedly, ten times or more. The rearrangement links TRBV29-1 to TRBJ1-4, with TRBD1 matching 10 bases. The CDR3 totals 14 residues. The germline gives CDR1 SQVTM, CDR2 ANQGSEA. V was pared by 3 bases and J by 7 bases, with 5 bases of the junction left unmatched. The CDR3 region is CSVDDRGQSEKLFF. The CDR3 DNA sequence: TGCAGCGTTGACGACAGGGGGCAGAGTGAAAAACTGTTTTTT.

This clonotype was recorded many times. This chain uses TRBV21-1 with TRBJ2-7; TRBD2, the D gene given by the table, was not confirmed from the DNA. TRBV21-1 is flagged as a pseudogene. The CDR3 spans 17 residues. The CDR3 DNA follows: TGTGCCAGCAGCAAAGCTGACGGGACTAGCGGATCCTACGAGCAGTACTTC. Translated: CASSKADGTSGSYEQYF.

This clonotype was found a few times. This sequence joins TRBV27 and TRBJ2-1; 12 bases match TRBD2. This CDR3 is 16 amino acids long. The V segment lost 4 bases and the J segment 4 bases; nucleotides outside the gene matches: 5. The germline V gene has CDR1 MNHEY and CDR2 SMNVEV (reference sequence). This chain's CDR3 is CASSSRLAGVYNEQFF. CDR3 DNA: TGTGCCAGCAGTTCCCGACTAGCGGGGGTATACAATGAGCAGTTCTTC.

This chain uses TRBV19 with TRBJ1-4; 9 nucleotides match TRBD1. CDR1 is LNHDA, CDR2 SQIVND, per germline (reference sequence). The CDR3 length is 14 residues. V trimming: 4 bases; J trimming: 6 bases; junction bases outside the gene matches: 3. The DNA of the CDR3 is TGTGCCAGTAGTACCCGACAGGGGGATGAAAAACTGTTTTTT. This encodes CASSTRQGDEKLFF.

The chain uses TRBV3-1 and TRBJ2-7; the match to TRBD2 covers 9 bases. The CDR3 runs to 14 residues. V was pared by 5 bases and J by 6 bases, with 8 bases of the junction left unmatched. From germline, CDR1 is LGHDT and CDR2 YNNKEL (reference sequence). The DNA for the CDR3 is TGTGCCAGCAGCTCCGGGACTAGCTTTTCCGAGCAGTACTTC. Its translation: CASSSGTSFSEQYF.

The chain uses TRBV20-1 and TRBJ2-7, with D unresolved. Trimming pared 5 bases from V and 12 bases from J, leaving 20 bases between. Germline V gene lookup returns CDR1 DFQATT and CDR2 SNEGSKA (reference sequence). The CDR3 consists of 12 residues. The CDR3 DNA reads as TGCAGTGCTGCCCAACGCGCGGTATCTCCGTACTTC. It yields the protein CSAAQRAVSPYF.

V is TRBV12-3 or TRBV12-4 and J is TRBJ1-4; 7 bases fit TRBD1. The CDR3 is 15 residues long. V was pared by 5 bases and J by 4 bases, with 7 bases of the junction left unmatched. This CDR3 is CASSLTRGSNEKLFF. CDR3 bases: TGTGCCAGCAGTCTCACCAGGGGGAGTAATGAAAAACTGTTTTTT.

The CDR3 DNA is TGTGCCAGCAGTGTGATACAGGGGATTCGTTGTGAAAAACTGTTTTTT. Amino acids: CASSVIQGIRCEKLFF. The chain joins TRBV27 to TRBJ1-4, with 7 bases fitting TRBD1. Germline V gene sequence: CDR1 MNHEY, CDR2 SMNVEV (reference sequence). V gave up 5 bases and J gave up 7 bases; unmatched junction bases: 13. The CDR3 totals 16 residues.

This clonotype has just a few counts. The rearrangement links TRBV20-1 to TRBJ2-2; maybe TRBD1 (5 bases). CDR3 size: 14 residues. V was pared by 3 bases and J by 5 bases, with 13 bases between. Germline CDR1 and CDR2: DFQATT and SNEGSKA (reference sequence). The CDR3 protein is CSASGQGRTGELFF. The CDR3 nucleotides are TGCAGTGCTAGTGGTCAGGGAAGAACCGGGGAGCTGTTTTTT.

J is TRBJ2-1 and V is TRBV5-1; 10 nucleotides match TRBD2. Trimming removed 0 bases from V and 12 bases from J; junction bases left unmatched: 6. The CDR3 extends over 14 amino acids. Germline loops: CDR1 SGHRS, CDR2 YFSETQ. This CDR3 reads CASSLELAGFMQFF. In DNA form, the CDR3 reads TGCGCCAGCAGCTTGGAACTAGCGGGGTTTATGCAGTTCTTC. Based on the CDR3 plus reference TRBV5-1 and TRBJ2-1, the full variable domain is KAGVTQTPRYLIKTRGQQVTLSCSPISGHRSVSWYQQTPGQGLQFLFEYFSETQRNKGNFPGRFSGRQFSNSRSEMNVSTLELGDSALYLCASSLELAGFMQFFGPGTRLTVL.

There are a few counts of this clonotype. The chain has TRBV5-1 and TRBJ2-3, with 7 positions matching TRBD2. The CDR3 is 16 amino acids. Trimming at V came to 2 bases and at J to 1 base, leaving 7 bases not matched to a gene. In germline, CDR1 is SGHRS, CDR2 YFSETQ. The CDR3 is CASSLLARGGTDTQYF. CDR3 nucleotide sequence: TGCGCCAGCAGCTTACTAGCGAGAGGAGGCACAGATACGCAGTATTTT.

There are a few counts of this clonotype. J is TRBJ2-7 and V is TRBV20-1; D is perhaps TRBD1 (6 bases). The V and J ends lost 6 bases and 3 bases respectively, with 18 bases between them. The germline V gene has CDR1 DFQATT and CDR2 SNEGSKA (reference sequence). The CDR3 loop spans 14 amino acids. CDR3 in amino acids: CSAPNRVRLYEQYF. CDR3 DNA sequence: TGCAGTGCCCCGAACAGGGTTCGCCTCTACGAGCAGTACTTC.

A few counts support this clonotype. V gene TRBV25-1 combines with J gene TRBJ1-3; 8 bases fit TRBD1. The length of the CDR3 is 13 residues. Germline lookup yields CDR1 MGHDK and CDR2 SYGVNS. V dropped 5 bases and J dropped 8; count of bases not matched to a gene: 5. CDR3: CASSSRGRDTIYF. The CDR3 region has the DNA TGTGCCAGCAGTTCCAGGGGGCGAGACACCATATATTTT.

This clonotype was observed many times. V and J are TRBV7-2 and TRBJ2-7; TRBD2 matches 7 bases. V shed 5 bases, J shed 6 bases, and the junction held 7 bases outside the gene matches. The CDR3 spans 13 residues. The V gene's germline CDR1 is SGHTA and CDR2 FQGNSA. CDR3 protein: CASSPRGSFEQYF. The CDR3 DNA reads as TGTGCCAGCAGCCCGCGGGGGAGTTTCGAGCAGTACTTC.

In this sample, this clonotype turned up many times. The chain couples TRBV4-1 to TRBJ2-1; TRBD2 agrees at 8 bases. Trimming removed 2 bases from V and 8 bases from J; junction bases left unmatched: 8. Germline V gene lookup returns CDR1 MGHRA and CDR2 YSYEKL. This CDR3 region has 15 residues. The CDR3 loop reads CASSQPTSGRDEQFF. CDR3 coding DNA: TGCGCCAGCAGCCAACCCACTAGCGGAAGGGATGAGCAGTTCTTC.

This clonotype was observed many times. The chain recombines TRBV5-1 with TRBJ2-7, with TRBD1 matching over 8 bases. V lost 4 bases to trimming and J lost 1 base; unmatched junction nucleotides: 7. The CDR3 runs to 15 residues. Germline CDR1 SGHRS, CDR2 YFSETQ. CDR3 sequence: CASSGQGAPSYEQYF. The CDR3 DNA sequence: TGCGCCAGCAGCGGCCAGGGGGCCCCGTCCTACGAGCAGTACTTC.

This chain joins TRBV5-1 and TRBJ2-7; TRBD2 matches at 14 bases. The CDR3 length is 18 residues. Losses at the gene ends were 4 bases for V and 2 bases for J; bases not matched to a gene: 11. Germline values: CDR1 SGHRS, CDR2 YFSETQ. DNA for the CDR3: TGCGCCAGCAGCCCGAGACTAGCGGGAGGGCCTTGGACCTACGAGCAGTACTTC. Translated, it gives CASSPRLAGGPWTYEQYF.

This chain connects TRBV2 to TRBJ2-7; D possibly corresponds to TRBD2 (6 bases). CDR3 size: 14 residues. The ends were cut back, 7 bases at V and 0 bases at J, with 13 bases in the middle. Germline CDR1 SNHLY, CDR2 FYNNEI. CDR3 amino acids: CASIPRGSSYEQYF. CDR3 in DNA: TGTGCCAGCATTCCCCGGGGGAGCTCCTACGAGCAGTACTTC.

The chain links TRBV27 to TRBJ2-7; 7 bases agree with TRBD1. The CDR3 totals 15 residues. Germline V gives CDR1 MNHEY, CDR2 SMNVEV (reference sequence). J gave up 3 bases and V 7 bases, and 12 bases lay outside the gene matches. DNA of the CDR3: TGTGCCAGCAAGTGGTCAGGGGGACAGAACTACGAGCAGTACTTC. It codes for CASKWSGGQNYEQYF.

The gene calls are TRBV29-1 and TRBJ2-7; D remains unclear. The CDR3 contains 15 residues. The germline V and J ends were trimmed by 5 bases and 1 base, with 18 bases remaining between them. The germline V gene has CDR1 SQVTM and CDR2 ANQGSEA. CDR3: CSVHFNYGGSYEQYF. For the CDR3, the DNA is TGCAGCGTTCATTTCAACTATGGTGGGTCCTACGAGCAGTACTTC.

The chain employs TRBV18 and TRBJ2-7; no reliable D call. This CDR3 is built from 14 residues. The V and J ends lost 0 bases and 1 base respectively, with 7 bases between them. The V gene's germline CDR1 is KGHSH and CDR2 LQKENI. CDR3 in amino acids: CASSPPESSYEQYF. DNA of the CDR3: TGTGCCAGCTCACCACCCGAGAGTTCCTACGAGCAGTACTTC.

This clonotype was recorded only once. The CDR3 spells CASSLGGEINQPQHF. In DNA, the CDR3 is TGCGCCAGCAGCTTGGGTGGGGAAATCAATCAGCCCCAGCATTTT. V is TRBV5-1 and J is TRBJ1-5; unclear D gene. Germline V lookup: CDR1 SGHRS, CDR2 YFSETQ. V was clipped by 0 bases and J by 3 bases, with 10 bases between them. This CDR3 region has 15 residues.

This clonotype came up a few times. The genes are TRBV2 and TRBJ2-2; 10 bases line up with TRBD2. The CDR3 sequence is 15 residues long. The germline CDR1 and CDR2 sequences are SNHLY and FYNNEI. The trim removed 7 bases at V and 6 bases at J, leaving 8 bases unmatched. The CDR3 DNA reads TGTGCCAGCACCCCTACTAGCGGGAAGGCCGGGGAGCTGTTTTTT. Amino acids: CASTPTSGKAGELFF.

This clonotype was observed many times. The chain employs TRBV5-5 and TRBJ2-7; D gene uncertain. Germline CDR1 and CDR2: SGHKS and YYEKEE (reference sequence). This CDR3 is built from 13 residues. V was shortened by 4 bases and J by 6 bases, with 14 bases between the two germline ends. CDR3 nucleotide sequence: TGTGCCAGCAGCAGGCCCCCCTGGATCGAGCAGTACTTC. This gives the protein CASSRPPWIEQYF.